The present entry profiles one T cell receptor (beta chain) with its context. Which antigen it targets is not known. Base qualities are missing; no much larger clone stands one base away. Taken from the germline V gene (reference sequence), the CDR1 and CDR2 loops are PRHDT and FYEKMQ. V loses 0 bases of germline sequence and J loses 3 bases, and the interval between the two ends is 9 bases. Its CDR3 holds 15 amino acids, cysteine through phenylalanine. Only the CDR3 region is kept as DNA, spanning 45 bases read in frame from base 1. From each donor, a single peripheral blood sample of about 116 mL on average was drawn into heparinised tubes. Naive, central memory, regulatory and stem cell-like memory CD4+ T cells were sorted on a BD FACSAria II using a panel including CD45RO, CCR7, CD25, CD127, CD95 and CD27. A purity above 95% was achieved for all sorted populations. PBMCs were isolated right away by Lymphoprep density gradient centrifugation and were stained directly, without culture. Samples were stained and sorted in pairs, with one healthy donor and one patient per experiment, so that batch effects were minimized.

This entry belongs to a study of beta chain features in type 1 diabetes (dated by TCRdb to 2016 to 2018). Broadly, across the study: Mean age, gender distribution, total cell number and subset yield did not differ between patients and healthy donors. Whereas all 28 donors provided naive and central memory subsets, regulatory and stem cell-like memory subsets were isolated from just 8 patients and roughly 8 healthy donors. The study compared TCRB repertoires of sorted circulating CD4+ T cell subsets between recently diagnosed type 1 diabetes patients and matched healthy donors. A total of approximately 100 million sorted cells were examined across all samples, and the number of cells per subset was strongly correlated with RNA yield.

The High Capacity cDNA Reverse Transcription Kit was used to reverse transcribe all of the isolated RNA, meaning that expressed TCRB transcripts were what got sequenced. Naive, central memory and regulatory T cell samples underwent deep immunoSEQ sequencing, averaging about 3.57 million total reads per sample. Sorted cells were lysed in RLT buffer, and RNA was extracted using DNase-treated RNeasy Micro or Mini kits according to cell number. Each cell subset was processed separately to prevent cross-contamination, with patient and healthy donor samples processed together. Using the immunoSEQ multiplex PCR, TCRB sequences were amplified from cDNA into 87-bp fragments spanning the CDR3 region. The amplicons were sequenced using the Illumina HiSeq platform. The authors' pipeline ran thus. Synthetic template baselines were used to correct PCR bias computationally, reads within Hamming distance 2 were collapsed together, and singletons that could not be merged were discarded. Reads were aligned to IMGT to assign V, D and J genes, CDR3 length, and insertions or deletions at six rearrangement sites. Within each subset, clonotype counts were normalized to the number of sorted cells before true diversity and Gini coefficients were calculated with the tcR R package. The overlap coefficient, calculated on TCRB nucleotide sequences, was used to quantify repertoire sharing. As a proxy for the pre-selection repertoire, out-of-frame TCRB sequences from naive cells were analyzed. The table was pulled from immuneACCESS by TCRdb, which kept in-frame rearrangements only. Such tables lose some clones; where checked, under half of the loss comes from unresolved V genes, and the rest has no known cause. Clonal size and the V and J genes are those of that table, whereas D and trimming came from the DNA. This sample comprises 150,000 to 200,000 clones, 50% to 70% of them detected only once. The top ten constitute under 0.1% of the sample.

Paper-wide results and their limitations: In all four CD4+ subsets, TCRB CDR3 length was moderately but significantly shorter in type 1 diabetes patients. PCR may preferentially amplify shorter templates, but because patient and control samples were amplified and corrected together, any resulting skew would affect both groups equally. Fewer insertions and more nucleotide deletions at VDJ recombination sites were observed in patients with type 1 diabetes, implying thymic rearrangement abnormalities. Naive, central memory and regulatory TCRB repertoires appeared more similar among patients than among healthy donors. Because cDNA was sequenced instead of genomic DNA, activated cells with high expression could be over-represented, although the groups did not differ in activation or CD3 levels. Only small numbers of individuals were included in the HLA sub-analyses, which left unresolved whether HLA type had any influence on TCRB rearrangement.

This receptor was taken from a man younger than 45 with type 1 diabetes. Recombination connected TRBV13 to TRBJ2-1; the D region may be TRBD1 or TRBD2, each matching 6 bases equally. Sequencing was carried out using naive CD4+ T cells from blood. In the paper's terms, the cell subset or site label means: true naive CD4+ T cells. The CDR3 corresponds to CASSLGGGLYNEQFF. In nucleotides, the sequence is TGTGCCAGCAGCTTAGGCGGGGGCCTCTACAATGAGCAGTTCTTC.